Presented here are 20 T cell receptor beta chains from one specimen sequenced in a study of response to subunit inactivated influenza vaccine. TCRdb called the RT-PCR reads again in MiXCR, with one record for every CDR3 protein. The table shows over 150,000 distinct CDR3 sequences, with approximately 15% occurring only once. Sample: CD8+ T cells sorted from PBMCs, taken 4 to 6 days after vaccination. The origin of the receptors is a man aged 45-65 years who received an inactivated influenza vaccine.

The DNA of the CDR3 is TGCGCCAGCAGCAAAGGACTAGCGGGAGTGGTCTCCTACGAGCAGTACTTC. Encoded protein: CASSKGLAGVVSYEQYF. The gene calls are TRBV4-1 and TRBJ2-7; the match to TRBD2 covers 13 bases. J gave up 0 bases and V 5 bases, and 7 bases lay outside the gene matches. The CDR3 totals 17 residues. Germline V gene data show CDR1 as MGHRA and CDR2 as YSYEKL.

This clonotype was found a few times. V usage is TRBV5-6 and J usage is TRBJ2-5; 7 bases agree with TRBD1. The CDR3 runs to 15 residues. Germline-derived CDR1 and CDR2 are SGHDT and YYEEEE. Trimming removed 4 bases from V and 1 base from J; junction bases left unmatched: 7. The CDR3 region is CASSNEGTVQETQYF. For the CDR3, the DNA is TGTGCCAGCAGCAACGAGGGGACAGTCCAAGAGACCCAGTACTTC.

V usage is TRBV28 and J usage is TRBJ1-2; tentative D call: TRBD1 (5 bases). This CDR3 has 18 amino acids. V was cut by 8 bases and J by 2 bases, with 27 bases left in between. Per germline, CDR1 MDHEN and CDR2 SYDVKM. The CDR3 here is CASQPLVGARGWNYGYTF. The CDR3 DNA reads TGTGCCAGCCAGCCCCTAGTCGGGGCTCGAGGGTGGAACTATGGCTACACCTTC.

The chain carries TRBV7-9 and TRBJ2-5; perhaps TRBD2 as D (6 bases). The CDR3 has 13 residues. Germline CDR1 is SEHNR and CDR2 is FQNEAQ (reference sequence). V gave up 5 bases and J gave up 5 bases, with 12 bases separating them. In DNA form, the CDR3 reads TGTGCCAGCAGCCGCGGGGAATGGGAGACCCAGTACTTC. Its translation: CASSRGEWETQYF.

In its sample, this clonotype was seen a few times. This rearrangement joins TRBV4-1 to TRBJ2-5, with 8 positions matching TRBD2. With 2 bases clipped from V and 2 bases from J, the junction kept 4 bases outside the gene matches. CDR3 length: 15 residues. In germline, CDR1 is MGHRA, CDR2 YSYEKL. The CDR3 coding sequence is TGCGCCAGCAGCCAATTTAGCGGGAATCAAGAGACCCAGTACTTC. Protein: CASSQFSGNQETQYF.

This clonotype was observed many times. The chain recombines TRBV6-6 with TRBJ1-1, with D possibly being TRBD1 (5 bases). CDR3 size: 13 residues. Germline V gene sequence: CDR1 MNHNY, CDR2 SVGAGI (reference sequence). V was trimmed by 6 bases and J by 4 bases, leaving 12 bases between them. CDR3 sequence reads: CASSDPGFTEAFF. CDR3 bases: TGTGCCAGCAGCGACCCAGGGTTCACTGAAGCTTTCTTT.

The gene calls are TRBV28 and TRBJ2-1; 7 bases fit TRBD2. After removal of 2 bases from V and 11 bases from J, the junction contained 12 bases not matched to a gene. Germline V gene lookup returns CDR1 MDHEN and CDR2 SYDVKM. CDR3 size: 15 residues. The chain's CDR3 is CASSLGISGTVKQFF. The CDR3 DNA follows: TGTGCCAGCAGTTTAGGAATCAGCGGGACCGTAAAGCAGTTCTTC.

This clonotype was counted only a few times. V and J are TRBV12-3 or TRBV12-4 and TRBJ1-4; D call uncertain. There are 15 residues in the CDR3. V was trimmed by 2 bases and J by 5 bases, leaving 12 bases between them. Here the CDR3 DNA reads TGTGCCAGCAGTTTATCTAGGACGGAGAATGAAAAACTGTTTTTT. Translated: CASSLSRTENEKLFF.

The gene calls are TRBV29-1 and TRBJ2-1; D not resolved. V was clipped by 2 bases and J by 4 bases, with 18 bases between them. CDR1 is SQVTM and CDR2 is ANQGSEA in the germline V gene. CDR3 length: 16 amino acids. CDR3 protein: CSVEFVAVGHYNEQFF. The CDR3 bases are TGCAGCGTTGAATTCGTTGCGGTGGGTCATTACAATGAGCAGTTCTTC.

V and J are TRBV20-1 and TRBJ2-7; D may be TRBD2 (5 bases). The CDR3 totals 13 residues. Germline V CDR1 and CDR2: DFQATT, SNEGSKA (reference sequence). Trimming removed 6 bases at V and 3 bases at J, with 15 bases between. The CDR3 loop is CSAEGLDFYEQYF. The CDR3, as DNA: TGCAGTGCCGAAGGACTCGATTTCTACGAGCAGTACTTC.

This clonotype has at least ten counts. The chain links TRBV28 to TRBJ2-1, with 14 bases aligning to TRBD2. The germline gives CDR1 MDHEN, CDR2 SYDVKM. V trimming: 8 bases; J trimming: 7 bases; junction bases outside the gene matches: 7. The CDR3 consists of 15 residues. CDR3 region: CASVSGTSGRNEQFF. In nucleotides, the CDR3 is TGTGCCAGCGTATCTGGGACTAGCGGGAGAAATGAGCAGTTCTTC.

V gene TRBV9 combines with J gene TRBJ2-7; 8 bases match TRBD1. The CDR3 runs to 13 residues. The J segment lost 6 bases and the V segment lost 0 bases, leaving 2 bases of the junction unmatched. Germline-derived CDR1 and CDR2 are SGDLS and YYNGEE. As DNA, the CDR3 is TGTGCCAGCAGCGTAGCAGGGGGCACCGAGCAGTACTTC. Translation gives CASSVAGGTEQYF.

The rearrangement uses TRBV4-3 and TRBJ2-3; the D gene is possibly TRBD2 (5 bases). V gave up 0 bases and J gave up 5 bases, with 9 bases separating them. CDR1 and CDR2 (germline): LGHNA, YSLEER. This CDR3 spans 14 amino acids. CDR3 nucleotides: TGCGCCAGCAGCCAAGACTTCGGGGAAGATACGCAGTATTTT. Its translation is CASSQDFGEDTQYF.

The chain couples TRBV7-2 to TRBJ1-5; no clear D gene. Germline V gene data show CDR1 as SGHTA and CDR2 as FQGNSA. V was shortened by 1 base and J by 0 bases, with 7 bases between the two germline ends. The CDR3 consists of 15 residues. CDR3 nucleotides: TGTGCCAGCAGCTTAGGGGCGCATAGCAATCAGCCCCAGCATTTT. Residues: CASSLGAHSNQPQHF.

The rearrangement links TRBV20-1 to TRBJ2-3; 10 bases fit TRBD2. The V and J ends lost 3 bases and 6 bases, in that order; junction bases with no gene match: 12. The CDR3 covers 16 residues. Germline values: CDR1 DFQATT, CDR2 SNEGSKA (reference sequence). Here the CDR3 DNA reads TGCAGTGCTAGTACGTTACTAGCGGGAATCTTGGATACGCAGTATTTT. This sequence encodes CSASTLLAGILDTQYF.

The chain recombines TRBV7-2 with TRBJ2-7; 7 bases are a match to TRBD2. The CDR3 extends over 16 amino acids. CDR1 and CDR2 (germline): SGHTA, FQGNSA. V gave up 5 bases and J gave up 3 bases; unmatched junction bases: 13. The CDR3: CASSPWRLADNYEQYF. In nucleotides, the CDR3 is TGTGCCAGCAGCCCCTGGAGGCTAGCGGATAACTACGAGCAGTACTTC.

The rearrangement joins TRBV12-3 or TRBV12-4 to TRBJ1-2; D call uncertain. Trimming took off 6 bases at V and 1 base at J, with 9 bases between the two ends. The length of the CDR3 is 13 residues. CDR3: CASSREINYGYTF. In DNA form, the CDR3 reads TGTGCCAGCAGCCGAGAGATTAACTATGGCTACACCTTC.

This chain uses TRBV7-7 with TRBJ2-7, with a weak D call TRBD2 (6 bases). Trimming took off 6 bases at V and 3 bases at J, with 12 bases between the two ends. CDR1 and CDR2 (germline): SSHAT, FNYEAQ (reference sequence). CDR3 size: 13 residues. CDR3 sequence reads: CASSQAGGYEQYF. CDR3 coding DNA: TGTGCCAGCAGTCAAGCCGGGGGCTACGAGCAGTACTTC.

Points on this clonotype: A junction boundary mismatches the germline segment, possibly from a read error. DNA of the CDR3: TGTGCCAGCAGCAGAGGCACGGGACTGAACAATGAGCACTTCTTC. As protein: CASSRGTGLNNEHFF. The rearrangement uses TRBV9 and TRBJ2-1, with D tentatively TRBD2 (6 bases). Per germline, CDR1 SGDLS and CDR2 YYNGEE. CDR3 length: 15 amino acids.

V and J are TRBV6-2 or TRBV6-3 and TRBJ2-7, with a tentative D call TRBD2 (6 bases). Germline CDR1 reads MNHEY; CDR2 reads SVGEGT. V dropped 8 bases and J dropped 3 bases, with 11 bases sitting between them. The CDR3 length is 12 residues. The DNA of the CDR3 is TGTGCCAGCGGGGGGTCCTACTACGAGCAGTACTTC. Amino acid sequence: CASGGSYYEQYF.